The 11 T cell receptor beta chains listed next were all sequenced from one sample in a study of CD4 T cells in relation to SARS-CoV-2 and coronaviruses. The repertoire was sequenced with immunoSEQ multiplex PCR; TCRdb's copy has only in-frame clones and lacks some. This sample has 20,000 to 25,000 clones; around 76% occur once, and the top ten carry about 18%. The unexposed donors gave CD4+ T cells in about 2011-2018, prior to COVID-19. CD4+ T cells were isolated from the cells after 10 days of culture. These TCRs are of unknown antigen specificity. The sequenced material came from CD4+ T cells from PBMCs, cultured in vitro. The receptor source for this set is a human donor in good health.

This sequence joins TRBV24-1 and TRBJ2-7, with TRBD1 matching over 7 bases. V lost 3 bases, J lost 3 bases, and 4 bases stayed unmatched. The V gene's germline CDR1 is KGHDR and CDR2 SFDVKD. This CDR3 is built from 14 residues. The CDR3 bases are TGTGCCACCAGTGATACCGGACAGGTCTACGAGCAGTACTTC. Translated, it gives CATSDTGQVYEQYF.

The chain combines TRBV5-6 with TRBJ2-6; maybe TRBD1 (5 bases). Germline assignment: CDR1 SGHDT and CDR2 YYEEEE. The CDR3 is 17 residues long. V was trimmed by 0 bases and J by 4 bases, leaving 14 bases between them. CDR3 sequence reads: CASSLARTLRGANVLTF. The CDR3 DNA is TGTGCCAGCAGCTTGGCCCGGACACTCCGCGGGGCCAACGTCCTGACTTTC. The full variable domain, rest sourced from reference TRBV5-6 and TRBJ2-6, is DAGVTQSPTHLIKTRGQQVTLRCSPKSGHDTVSWYQQALGQGPQFIFQYYEEEERQRGNFPDRFSGHQFPNYSSELNVNALLLGDSALYLCASSLARTLRGANVLTFGAGSRLTVL.

The chain carries TRBV6-1 and TRBJ1-1, with TRBD1 matching over 8 bases. V shed 2 bases, J shed 0 bases, and the junction held 11 bases outside the gene matches. The CDR3 spans 18 residues. The germline gives CDR1 MNHNS, CDR2 SASEGT. The CDR3, as DNA: TGTGCCAGCAGTGAAACCTCCCCGGGACAGGCGATGAACACTGAAGCTTTCTTT. It encodes CASSETSPGQAMNTEAFF.

There are a few counts of this clone. This chain joins TRBV7-3 and TRBJ2-1, with D possibly TRBD1 on 6 matching bases. Deletions cut 1 base from V and 5 bases from J, with 12 bases between. Per germline, CDR1 SGHTA and CDR2 FQGTGA. The CDR3 runs to 15 residues. CDR3 bases: TGTGCCAGCAGCTTAAAGTGGCAGGGGCACAATGAGCAGTTCTTC. It translates to CASSLKWQGHNEQFF.

The CDR3 DNA is TGTGCCAGCAGTCTCGGGGGACTATCGAACAATGAGCAGTTCTTC. Residues: CASSLGGLSNNEQFF. This chain uses TRBV7-3 with TRBJ2-1; 7 nucleotides align to TRBD2. V was clipped by 6 bases and J by 5 bases; unmatched bases: 10. The CDR3 length is 15 residues. CDR1 is SGHTA, CDR2 FQGTGA, per germline.

The chain is built from TRBV30 and TRBJ2-1; no definite D call. The CDR3 sequence is 11 residues long. CDR1 GTSNPN and CDR2 SVGIG come from the germline V gene (reference sequence). V was cut by 4 bases and J by 2 bases, with 3 bases left in between. In nucleotides, the CDR3 is TGTGCCTGGACTACCTACAATGAGCAGTTCTTC. This sequence encodes CAWTTYNEQFF.

The chain recombines TRBV2 with TRBJ2-5; D ambiguous. The CDR3 has 15 residues. Germline assignment: CDR1 SNHLY and CDR2 FYNNEI. With 6 bases removed from V and 2 bases from J, the gap between germline ends came to 16 bases. The chain's CDR3 is CASSIPGLGQETQYF. The DNA of the CDR3 is TGTGCCAGCAGCATCCCCGGGCTTGGGCAAGAGACCCAGTACTTC.

This sequence joins TRBV30 and TRBJ1-2; a possible D gene is TRBD1 (5 bases). Trimming cost V 0 bases and J 8 bases, with 19 bases left between them. Germline CDR1 GTSNPN, CDR2 SVGIG (reference sequence). The CDR3 is 15 amino acids. Here the CDR3 DNA reads TGTGCCTGGAGTGTACTCCCCGGGGGAGACTCGGGCTACACCTTC. It codes for CAWSVLPGGDSGYTF.

This chain uses TRBV9 with TRBJ1-2; D not resolved. The CDR3 totals 15 residues. Trimming left V 0 bases short and J 7 bases short, with 16 bases between. Germline CDR1 SGDLS, CDR2 YYNGEE. The CDR3 is CASSVGVGPEGGYTF. The CDR3, as DNA: TGTGCCAGCAGCGTAGGCGTTGGGCCAGAGGGTGGCTACACCTTC.

This clone occurred once. The chain links TRBV19 to TRBJ2-3, with D tentatively TRBD2 (5 bases). The germline V and J ends were trimmed by 2 bases and 4 bases, with 10 bases remaining between them. CDR3 length: 14 residues. In germline, CDR1 is LNHDA, CDR2 SQIVND (reference sequence). The CDR3 loop reads CASSIFTGADTQYF. DNA for the CDR3: TGTGCCAGTAGTATATTCACCGGGGCAGATACGCAGTATTTT.

The V and J genes are TRBV11-2 and TRBJ1-2, with 10 bases that match TRBD1. The CDR3 sequence is 17 residues long. Germline CDR1 is SGHAT and CDR2 is FQNNGV. V dropped 1 base and J dropped 0; count of bases not matched to a gene: 5. In DNA form, the CDR3 reads TGTGCCAGCAGCTTAGGGGACAGGGGCTGGACTAACTATGGCTACACCTTC. It yields the protein CASSLGDRGWTNYGYTF.